Listed below are T cell receptor beta chains from one sample, sequenced in a study of shared clonotypes between healthy human individuals. The table came from immunoSEQ multiplex PCR; TCRdb's copy has only in-frame clones and leaves some out. The sample consists of about 610,000 clones, 97% of them appearing once. Input material: naive CD4+ T cells sorted from blood. These TCRs come from a woman in her twenties or thirties in good health. The CDR3 runs from the conserved cysteine through the conserved F or W. D genes are given only for firm matches. Not every row has a clone size; where given, it reads once, few, many or a size class.

TRBJ1-1 NA NA TRBV7-9 TGTGCCAGCAGCCCCGGGGGAGAAGCTTTCTTT CASSPGGEAFF
TRBJ2-2 NA once TRBV28 TGTGCCAGCAGAGGGGGATCGAACACCGGGGAGCTGTTTTTT CASRGGSNTGELFF
TRBJ2-7 NA NA TRBV7-2 TGTGCCAGCAGCTTAGCGGCCACAGCCTACGAGCAGTACTTC CASSLAATAYEQYF
TRBJ2-1 NA NA TRBV7-8 TGTGCCAGCAGCTTAGGGCGGACTCCAAAGCAGGGGTCCTACAATGAGCAGTTCTTC CASSLGRTPKQGSYNEQFF
TRBJ1-5 NA NA TRBV15 TGTGCCACCAGCAGAGACGGTCAGCCCCAGCATTTT CATSRDGQPQHF
TRBJ2-2 TRBD1 NA TRBV5-8 TGTGCCAGCAGCTACACTCCCGGACAGGGTCGCACCGGGGAGCTGTTTTTT CASSYTPGQGRTGELFF
TRBJ2-7 NA NA TRBV29-1 TGCAGCGTTGAGATTCCCAGCTACGAGCAGTACTTC CSVEIPSYEQYF
TRBJ1-3 NA NA TRBV2 TGTGCCAGCAGTCCCATCAGGGATGGAAACACCATATATTTT CASSPIRDGNTIYF
TRBJ2-2 NA NA TRBV6-5 TGTGCCAGCAGTTACGTAGGAAGGGGAACCGGGGAGCTGTTTTTT CASSYVGRGTGELFF
TRBJ1-5 NA once TRBV2 TGTGCCAGCAGTGAAGCCATAGACAGCCTGCTCAATCAGCCCCAGCATTTT CASSEAIDSLLNQPQHF
TRBJ2-7 NA NA TRBV5-1 TGCGCCAGCACCTCCTACCCGAGCTCCTACGAGCAGTACTTC CASTSYPSSYEQYF
TRBJ2-7 NA NA TRBV2 TGTGCCAGCCGTGCCAGCTACGAGCAGTACTTC CASRASYEQYF
TRBJ2-1 TRBD2 NA TRBV18 TGTGCCAGCTCACCGCAAGGGGCTAGCGGGAGTGGGTATGAGCAGTTCTTC CASSPQGASGSGYEQFF
TRBJ2-7 TRBD2 once TRBV4-1 TGCGCCAGCAGCCAAGATCCCGGAGGATTAGCGGGAGAAGCCTACGAGCAGTACTTC CASSQDPGGLAGEAYEQYF
TRBJ1-4 NA NA TRBV4-1 TGCGCCAGCAGCCAAGACTTTAAAACTAATGAAAAACTGTTTTTT CASSQDFKTNEKLFF
TRBJ2-3 TRBD1 NA TRBV5-1 TGCGCCAGCAGCAGAGGACAGGGTACAGATACGCAGTATTTT CASSRGQGTDTQYF
TRBJ2-5 NA NA TRBV28 TGTGCCAGCAGCCTCGGGCTCCCCCCGGCGTACTTC CASSLGLPPAYF
TRBJ1-1 NA NA TRBV19 TGTGCCAGTAGTATCGACAGGATAATGAACACTGAAGCTTTCTTT CASSIDRIMNTEAFF
TRBJ2-5 NA NA TRBV7-3 TGTGCCAGCAGCTTAAACGCGGAAGAGACCCAGTACTTC CASSLNAEETQYF
TRBJ2-7 NA few TRBV5-4 TGTGCCAGCAGCTTGGGGGGAGCGTTGACCTACGAGCAGTACTTC CASSLGGALTYEQYF
TRBJ2-2 NA once TRBV9 TGTGCCAGCAGCGTATCATCCTTCGGCGGGGAGCTGTTTTTT CASSVSSFGGELFF
TRBJ2-4 NA NA TRBV28 TGTGCCAGCAGTTTATACCCCCCCCACGTAGCCAAAAACATTCAGTACTTC CASSLYPPHVAKNIQYF
TRBJ1-5 TRBD1 NA TRBV10-3 TGTGCCATCGGACAGGGGAGTCAGCCCCAGCATTTT CAIGQGSQPQHF
TRBJ1-1 TRBD1 NA TRBV30 TGTGCCTGGAGTCCCACCCGGACAGGGGGGGACACTGAAGCTTTCTTT CAWSPTRTGGDTEAFF
TRBJ2-7 TRBD2 NA TRBV5-1 TGCGCCAGCAGCCCGACTTCTCAAACTAGCGGGAGGTTTTACGAGCAGTACTTC CASSPTSQTSGRFYEQYF
TRBJ1-5 NA NA TRBV5-1 TGCGCCAGTTCCGAGGGCCCGGGCAATCAGCCCCAGCATTTT CASSEGPGNQPQHF
TRBJ2-7 NA NA TRBV6-5 TGTGCCAGCAGTTACACACTGTTTAGCGAGCAGTACTTC CASSYTLFSEQYF
TRBJ1-4 TRBD1 NA TRBV28 TGTGCCAGCAGTTCCAGACAGGGGCATCGAAAACTGTTTTTT CASSSRQGHRKLFF
TRBJ1-6 NA NA TRBV2 TGTGCCAGCAGTGTTTCTGGGGTCGGGTCACCCCTCCACTTT CASSVSGVGSPLHF
TRBJ2-7 NA NA TRBV5-1 TGCGCCAGCAGAAATAGCGGAAGCTACGAGCAGTACTTC CASRNSGSYEQYF